The clone carrying this T cell receptor beta chain has at least ten counts. A single record per CDR3 protein comes from TCRdb applying MiXCR to the 5' RACE reads. This table has some 320,000 distinct CDR3 sequences, roughly 4.3% appearing once. Germline V gene lookup returns CDR1 SGHTA and CDR2 FQGTGA. V was trimmed by 4 bases and J by 9 bases, leaving 13 bases between them. This CDR3 is built from 14 residues. The entry originates in a study of T cells after yellow fever vaccination. Study at large: Low-cell-number fractions were prepared with SMART-Seq v4 Ultra Low Input.

The chain recombines TRBV7-3 with TRBJ1-6, with a weak D call TRBD1 (5 bases). The receptor was isolated from a man between 18 and 29 years old who received the YFV17D yellow fever vaccine. Sequencing was performed on PBMCs, taken 15 days after the yellow fever booster vaccination. CDR3 DNA sequence: TGTGCCAGCAGCTCCGTGGCAGGGAGTTCACCCCTCCACTTT. Translating gives CASSSVAGSSPLHF.